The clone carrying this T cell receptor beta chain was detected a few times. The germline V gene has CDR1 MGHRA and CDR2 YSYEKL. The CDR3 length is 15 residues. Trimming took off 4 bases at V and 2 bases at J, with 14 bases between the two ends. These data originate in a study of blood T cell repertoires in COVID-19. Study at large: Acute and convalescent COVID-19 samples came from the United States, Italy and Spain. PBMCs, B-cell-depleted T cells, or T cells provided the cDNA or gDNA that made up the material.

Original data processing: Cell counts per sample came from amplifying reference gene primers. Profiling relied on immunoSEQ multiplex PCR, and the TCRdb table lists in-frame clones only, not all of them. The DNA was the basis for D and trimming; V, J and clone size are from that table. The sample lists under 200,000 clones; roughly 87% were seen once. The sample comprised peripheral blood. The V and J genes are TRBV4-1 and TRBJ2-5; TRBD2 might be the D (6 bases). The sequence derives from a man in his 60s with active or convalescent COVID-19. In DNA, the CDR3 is TGCGCCAGCAGCCCCCAGGGAGGTCGGCAAGAGACCCAGTACTTC. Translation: CASSPQGGRQETQYF.